This T cell receptor beta chain was obtained from a study of blood T cell repertoires in COVID-19. On the study more broadly: Samples came from the United States, Italy and Spain, spanning acute and convalescent COVID-19. In each case, the material was cDNA or gDNA derived from T cells, B-cell-depleted T cells, or PBMCs.

Assay used: immunoSEQ multiplex PCR; TCRdb lists only in-frame clones, some missing. The sample lists 200,000 to 250,000 clones; less than 85% were seen once. In assigning cohorts, the study relied on participant-reported clinical history. CDR3 length: 14 residues. Germline V CDR1 and CDR2: MNHNS, SASEGT. V lost 2 bases to trimming and J lost 1 base, with 8 bases between them. The sequenced material came from PBMCs or T cells enriched from blood (not recorded which). This sequence was found in a man in his sixties who had recovered from COVID-19. The chain joins TRBV6-1 to TRBJ1-1; D unclear. The CDR3 sequence is CASSESAENTEAFF. For the CDR3, the DNA is TGTGCCAGCAGTGAAAGCGCCGAGAACACTGAAGCTTTCTTT.